These 24 T cell receptor beta chains share one sample of origin, sequenced in a study of OX40 agonist ivuxolimab in advanced cancers. TCRdb's table, derived via immunoSEQ multiplex PCR, lists solely in-frame clones and lacks some. The sample records some 69,000 clones, more than 70% being singletons. The input for sequencing was CD4+ or CD8+ T cells sorted from blood, taken in a trial of the OX40 agonist ivuxolimab. The receptors were sampled from an adult with an advanced solid tumor such as melanoma, head and neck, liver or kidney cancer.

This chain connects TRBV19 to TRBJ2-7; D is uncertain. The CDR3 is 14 residues long. Trimming left V 4 bases short and J 0 bases short, with 10 bases between. Per the germline V gene, CDR1 is LNHDA and CDR2 is SQIVND (reference sequence). The CDR3 sequence is CASSTLTTSYEQYF. In DNA, the CDR3 is TGTGCCAGTAGTACGTTGACAACCTCCTACGAGCAGTACTTC. Combining the CDR3 with reference TRBV19 and TRBJ2-7 gives the whole variable domain DGGITQSPKYLFRKEGQNVTLSCEQNLNHDAMYWYRQDPGQGLRLIYYSQIVNDFQKGDIAEGYSVSREKKESFPLTVTSAQKNPTAFYLCASSTLTTSYEQYFGPGTRLTVT.

In DNA form, the CDR3 reads TGTGCCAGTAGTATCCTATTAAGTACAGATCAGCCCCAGCATTTT. It codes for CASSILLSTDQPQHF. The V call is TRBV19, the J call TRBJ1-5; the D is unclear. V was pared by 3 bases and J by 5 bases, with 14 bases between. The CDR3 covers 15 residues. CDR1 and CDR2 (germline): LNHDA, SQIVND (reference sequence).

The rearrangement joins TRBV4-2 to TRBJ1-1; weak D call: TRBD1 (6 bases). The V gene lost 0 bases and the J gene lost 5 bases, with 13 bases spanning the gap. The germline CDR1 and CDR2 sequences are LGHNA and YNFKEQ. This CDR3 spans 15 amino acids. The CDR3: CASSQERGGGTEAFF. CDR3 DNA: TGTGCCAGCAGCCAAGAAAGGGGGGGCGGGACTGAAGCTTTCTTT.

This clone was detected only once. J is TRBJ2-5 and V is TRBV9; 15 bases fit TRBD2. The J call may be mistaken, given a closer DNA end match to TRBJ2-7. Per the germline V gene, CDR1 is SGDLS and CDR2 is YYNGEE. The CDR3 is 15 residues long. The CDR3 sequence is CASSAGLAGGNEQYF. The CDR3 bases are TGTGCCAGCAGTGCGGGACTAGCGGGAGGAAACGAGCAGTACTTC.

This rearrangement joins TRBV7-9 to TRBJ1-4; D uncertain. The V and J ends lost 1 base and 7 bases respectively, with 13 bases between them. Looked up from germline, CDR1 is SEHNR and CDR2 is FQNEAQ (reference sequence). The CDR3 covers 15 residues. The CDR3 is CASSLVRGEGEKLFF. The CDR3 DNA reads as TGTGCCAGCAGCTTAGTCCGGGGTGAAGGTGAAAAACTGTTTTTT.

This rearrangement joins TRBV11-2 to TRBJ2-1; tentative D call: TRBD2 (6 bases). CDR1 and CDR2 from the germline V gene are SGHAT and FQNNGV. CDR3 size: 14 residues. Trimming shortened V by 3 bases and J by 6 bases, and 12 bases separated the two germline ends. The CDR3 loop reads CASSLPGVVNEQFF. As DNA, the CDR3 is TGTGCCAGCAGCTTGCCGGGGGTAGTCAATGAGCAGTTCTTC.

V gene TRBV6-1 combines with J gene TRBJ1-2; a possible D gene is TRBD1 (5 bases). The CDR3 is 12 amino acids. CDR1 and CDR2 (germline): MNHNS, SASEGT. Between the trimmed V and J ends, which lost 2 bases and 12 bases, there was a span of 13 bases. This CDR3 reads CASSEPTAWNTF. The CDR3 region has the DNA TGTGCCAGCAGTGAACCGACAGCTTGGAACACCTTC.

The J gene is TRBJ2-2, the V gene TRBV19, with 11 bases that match TRBD2. Germline V CDR1 and CDR2: LNHDA, SQIVND (reference sequence). J lost 3 bases, V lost 2 bases, and 2 bases had no gene match. The CDR3 has 16 amino acids. CDR3 sequence reads: CASSIRGLADTGELFF. In nucleotides, the CDR3 is TGTGCCAGTAGTATACGGGGACTAGCGGACACCGGGGAGCTGTTTTTT.

The rearrangement uses TRBV5-1 and TRBJ2-3; no firm D call. Germline assignment: CDR1 SGHRS and CDR2 YFSETQ. The V and J ends lost 4 bases and 2 bases respectively, with 8 bases between them. The CDR3 is made up of 13 amino acids. The CDR3, as DNA: TGCGCCAGCAGCCAGGCGTACACAGATACGCAGTATTTT. Protein: CASSQAYTDTQYF.

The chain combines TRBV5-1 with TRBJ2-7; unclear D gene. CDR1 is SGHRS and CDR2 is YFSETQ in the germline V gene. This CDR3 has 14 amino acids. V lost 0 bases and J lost 3, with 10 bases in between. The CDR3 bases are TGCGCCAGCAGCTTGGGAGACACTCGCTACGAGCAGTACTTC. Its translation: CASSLGDTRYEQYF. Looking up the rest from reference TRBV5-1 and TRBJ2-7 gives the full variable domain: KAGVTQTPRYLIKTRGQQVTLSCSPISGHRSVSWYQQTPGQGLQFLFEYFSETQRNKGNFPGRFSGRQFSNSRSEMNVSTLELGDSALYLCASSLGDTRYEQYFGPGTRLTVT.

This clone was counted a few times. V usage is TRBV9 and J usage is TRBJ1-1; no reliable D call. The CDR3 consists of 13 residues. From germline, CDR1 is SGDLS and CDR2 YYNGEE. Trimming took off 1 base at V and 3 bases at J, with 7 bases between the two ends. In nucleotides, the CDR3 is TGTGCCAGCAGCGTATCCCCGGACACTGAAGCTTTCTTT. Protein: CASSVSPDTEAFF.

V usage is TRBV5-1 and J usage is TRBJ2-7, with 8 bases lining up with TRBD2. CDR3 size: 14 residues. Germline V gene lookup returns CDR1 SGHRS and CDR2 YFSETQ. V was clipped by 2 bases and J by 3 bases; unmatched bases: 4. CDR3 nucleotide sequence: TGCGCCAGCAGCTTTAGCGGGATGAACTACGAGCAGTACTTC. It translates to CASSFSGMNYEQYF. Supplemented by reference TRBV5-1 and TRBJ2-7, the full variable domain reads KAGVTQTPRYLIKTRGQQVTLSCSPISGHRSVSWYQQTPGQGLQFLFEYFSETQRNKGNFPGRFSGRQFSNSRSEMNVSTLELGDSALYLCASSFSGMNYEQYFGPGTRLTVT.

Here the CDR3 reads CASSFEEGTDTQYF. CDR3 DNA: TGTGCCAGCAGCTTTGAGGAGGGGACAGATACGCAGTATTTT. This chain connects TRBV7-3 to TRBJ2-3; TRBD2 is a possible D gene (6 bases). Germline V CDR1 and CDR2: SGHTA, FQGTGA. Trimming removed 3 bases from V and 3 bases from J, with 10 bases in between. This CDR3 region has 14 residues.

This rearrangement joins TRBV19 to TRBJ2-3, with a weak D call TRBD1 (6 bases). This CDR3 comprises 15 residues. Germline CDR1 and CDR2: LNHDA and SQIVND (reference sequence). Trimming removed 1 base at V and 3 bases at J, with 11 bases between. This CDR3 reads CASSIGQGKTDTQYF. CDR3 DNA sequence: TGTGCCAGTAGTATAGGGCAGGGGAAAACAGATACGCAGTATTTT.

The chain combines TRBV18 with TRBJ2-1; D is tentatively TRBD1 or TRBD2 (5 bases each). The CDR3 covers 13 residues. CDR1 and CDR2 (germline): KGHSH, LQKENI. Trimming shortened V by 6 bases and J by 8 bases, and 14 bases separated the two germline ends. This CDR3 is CASSLGWDDEQFF. CDR3 nucleotides: TGTGCCAGCTCCCTGGGATGGGACGATGAGCAGTTCTTC.

The J gene is TRBJ2-7, the V gene TRBV5-1, with TRBD2 as a possible D gene (5 bases). This CDR3 spans 15 amino acids. Per germline, CDR1 SGHRS and CDR2 YFSETQ. The V end lost 0 bases, the J end lost 5 bases, and 15 bases lay between the germline ends. CDR3 protein: CASSLVGLGSDEQYF. The CDR3 nucleotides are TGCGCCAGCAGCTTGGTGGGCCTTGGGAGCGACGAGCAGTACTTC.

J is TRBJ1-2 and V is TRBV6-5, with 10 positions matching TRBD1. The J segment lost 7 bases and the V segment lost 5 bases, leaving 4 bases of the junction unmatched. The CDR3 contains 13 residues. Germline lookup yields CDR1 MNHEY and CDR2 SVGAGI. The CDR3 is CASSPDRGLGYTF. The CDR3 nucleotides are TGTGCCAGCAGTCCCGACAGGGGGCTTGGCTACACCTTC.

The gene calls are TRBV5-1 and TRBJ1-2; the D is unclear. Germline V gives CDR1 SGHRS, CDR2 YFSETQ. Trimming cost V 6 bases and J 1 base, with 16 bases left between them. The CDR3 contains 15 residues. CDR3 sequence (DNA): TGCGCCAGCACCCCCGGTTGGGGAAATAACTATGGCTACACCTTC. Amino acids: CASTPGWGNNYGYTF.

The CDR3 protein is CASSSQGVFSTDTQYF. The CDR3 DNA follows: TGTGCCAGCAGTTCCCAGGGGGTCTTTAGCACAGATACGCAGTATTTT. The V call is TRBV28, the J call TRBJ2-3; 7 positions match TRBD1. Germline trimming cut 4 bases from V and 0 bases from J; bases unmatched to any gene: 7. Germline V gives CDR1 MDHEN, CDR2 SYDVKM. The CDR3 totals 16 residues.

The V gene is TRBV30, the J gene TRBJ2-1, with 10 bases that match TRBD2. V was clipped by 0 bases and J by 0 bases; unmatched bases: 11. From germline, CDR1 is GTSNPN and CDR2 SVGIG (reference sequence). The CDR3 contains 19 residues. CDR3 nucleotides: TGTGCCTGGAGTGTAATGGGTAGCGGGGGGACGAGCTCCTACAATGAGCAGTTCTTC. Translating it yields CAWSVMGSGGTSSYNEQFF.

The chain combines TRBV9 with TRBJ2-3, with TRBD1 matching 11 bases. The CDR3 loop spans 18 amino acids. The V gene's germline CDR1 is SGDLS and CDR2 YYNGEE. V shed 4 bases, J shed 1 base, and the junction held 11 bases outside the gene matches. The CDR3 nucleotides are TGTGCCAGCAGCCCGGGACAGGGGGTGATCGTGGGCACAGATACGCAGTATTTT. It encodes CASSPGQGVIVGTDTQYF.

Here the CDR3 reads CASRLGVMNTEAFF. The CDR3 bases are TGTGCCAGCAGACTAGGAGTCATGAACACTGAAGCTTTCTTT. This rearrangement joins TRBV28 to TRBJ1-1; D ambiguous. Looked up from germline, CDR1 is MDHEN and CDR2 is SYDVKM. Trimming stripped 6 bases from V and 0 bases from J, with 11 bases between. The CDR3 sequence is 14 residues long.

This clone was found once. The J gene is TRBJ1-5, the V gene TRBV7-2, with 8 bases identical to TRBD1. After removal of 5 bases from V and 3 bases from J, the junction contained 9 bases not matched to a gene. The germline gives CDR1 SGHTA, CDR2 FQGNSA. The CDR3 covers 16 residues. DNA for the CDR3: TGTGCCAGCAGCCTGCTAGGGACAGGCCCCAATCAGCCCCAGCATTTT. Translating gives CASSLLGTGPNQPQHF.

The CDR3 DNA reads as TGCGCCAGCAGCTTGGAAGGGTTCAAAAGGGAGACCCAGTACTTC. Amino acids: CASSLEGFKRETQYF. The rearrangement uses TRBV5-1 and TRBJ2-5; D gene uncertain. Germline V lookup: CDR1 SGHRS, CDR2 YFSETQ. Trimming shortened V by 0 bases and J by 5 bases, and 14 bases separated the two germline ends. The CDR3 is 15 residues long.